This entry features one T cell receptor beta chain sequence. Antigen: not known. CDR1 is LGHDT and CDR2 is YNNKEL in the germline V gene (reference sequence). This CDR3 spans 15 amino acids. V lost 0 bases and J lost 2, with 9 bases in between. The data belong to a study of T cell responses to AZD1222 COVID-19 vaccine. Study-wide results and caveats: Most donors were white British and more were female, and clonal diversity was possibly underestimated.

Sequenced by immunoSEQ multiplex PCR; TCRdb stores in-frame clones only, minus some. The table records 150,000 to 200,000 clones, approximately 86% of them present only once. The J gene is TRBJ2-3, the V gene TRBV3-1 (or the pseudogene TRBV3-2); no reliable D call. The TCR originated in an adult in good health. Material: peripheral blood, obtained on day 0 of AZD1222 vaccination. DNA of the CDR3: TGTGCCAGCAGCCAAGATGTTGACTTCACAGATACGCAGTATTTT. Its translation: CASSQDVDFTDTQYF.